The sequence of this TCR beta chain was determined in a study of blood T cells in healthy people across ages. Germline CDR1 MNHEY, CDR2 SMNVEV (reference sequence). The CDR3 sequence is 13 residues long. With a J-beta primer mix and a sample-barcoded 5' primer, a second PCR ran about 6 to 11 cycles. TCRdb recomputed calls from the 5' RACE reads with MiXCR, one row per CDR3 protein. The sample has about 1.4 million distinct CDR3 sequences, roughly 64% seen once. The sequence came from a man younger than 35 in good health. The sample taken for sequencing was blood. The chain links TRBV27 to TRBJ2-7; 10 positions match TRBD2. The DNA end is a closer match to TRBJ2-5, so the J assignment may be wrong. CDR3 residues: CASSSTSGETQYF. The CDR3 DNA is TGTGCCAGCAGTTCGACTAGCGGGGAGACCCAGTACTTC.